Presented here are 5 T cell receptor beta chains from one specimen sequenced in a study of T cell changes during pregnancy in multiple sclerosis (dated by TCRdb to the late 2010s). The library was built by means of the immunoSEQ multiplex PCR assay. Drawn from immuneACCESS, this table holds only the in-frame rearrangements with V and J called that TCRdb kept. Clones are partly lost; checked studies trace under half to an unresolved V gene and leave the rest unexplained. The sample data list 30,000 to 45,000 clones, and 91% of these were observed just once. About 0.45% of the sample is taken by the ten largest. Here the sequenced sample was CD4+ T cells from peripheral blood mononuclear cells, taken in the second trimester of pregnancy. The source is a female donor in good health, enrolled as a control in a pregnancy study.

The V and J genes are TRBV18 and TRBJ2-7; maybe TRBD1 (6 bases). Looked up from germline, CDR1 is KGHSH and CDR2 is LQKENI. The CDR3 is 14 residues long. V lost 6 bases to trimming and J lost 3 bases, with 15 bases between them. CDR3 in amino acids: CASSPGQVLYEQYF. The CDR3 DNA follows: TGTGCCAGCTCGCCGGGACAAGTTCTCTACGAGCAGTACTTC. The full variable domain, with the rest looked up from reference TRBV18 and TRBJ2-7, is NAGVMQNPRHLVRRRGQEARLRCSPMKGHSHVYWYRQLPEEGLKFMVYLQKENIIDESGMPKERFSAEFPKEGPSILRIQQVVRGDSAAYFCASSPGQVLYEQYFGPGTRLTVT.

The chain links TRBV6-5 to TRBJ1-1; D not resolved. V was pared by 2 bases and J by 1 base, with 11 bases between. This CDR3 region has 15 residues. Germline V gene sequence: CDR1 MNHEY, CDR2 SVGAGI. The DNA for the CDR3 is TGTGCCAGCAGTTACCTTCGAGGCGCGAACACTGAAGCTTTCTTT. This codes for CASSYLRGANTEAFF.

The chain carries TRBV21-1 and TRBJ1-4. TRBV21-1 counts as a pseudogene. The CDR3 is 15 residues long. The CDR3 coding sequence is TGTGCCAGCAGCGCAAATAGGGGGAGGGAGGAAAAACTGTTTTTT. The encoded protein is CASSANRGREEKLFF.

This chain joins TRBV28 and TRBJ1-2; 11 bases align to TRBD1. Germline V gene sequence: CDR1 MDHEN, CDR2 SYDVKM. J was trimmed by 1 base and V by 5 bases; bases with no gene match: 6. The length of the CDR3 is 16 residues. The CDR3 DNA is TGTGCCAGCAGTCTCCGGACAGGGGGCCTTAACTATGGCTACACCTTC. Translating it yields CASSLRTGGLNYGYTF.

The J gene is TRBJ1-1, the V gene TRBV9; no definite D call. CDR1 and CDR2 (germline): SGDLS, YYNGEE. The CDR3 is 13 amino acids. The V and J ends lost 3 bases and 8 bases respectively, with 14 bases between them. The DNA for the CDR3 is TGTGCCAGCAGCGCTTCACCCCAACAAGAAGCTTTCTTT. It encodes CASSASPQQEAFF.